This TCR beta chain was sequenced during a study of shared clonotypes between healthy human individuals. The authors loaded about 200 ng DNA, tens of thousands of T cell genomes, into sorted-subset replicate PCRs. Repertoires were generated with immunoSEQ multiplex PCR, while TCRdb's copy carries only in-frame clones and drops some. The sample records 850,000 to 1,200,000 clones, under 80% being singletons. Notes on the study in general: There were few donors, and this limited the genetic and exposure-history diversity represented. Naive CD4 clonotype sharing across several donors was about 5.3%. All-four-donor shared clonotypes had higher generation probabilities than non-shared clonotypes did.

As for this clone: Its matching antigen is unknown.

Sequenced input: memory CD4+ T cells sorted from blood. Subset denoted: CD45RA-negative fraction. This TCR came from a man aged 18 to 29 in good health.

This chain's CDR3 is CASSFLSGTGANVLTF. The CDR3 region has the DNA TGTGCCAGCAGTTTTTTGTCAGGGACTGGGGCCAACGTCCTGACTTTC. The chain joins TRBV27 to TRBJ2-6; D might be TRBD1 (5 bases). Trimming cost V 3 bases and J 2 bases, with 11 bases left between them. CDR1 and CDR2 (germline): MNHEY, SMNVEV (reference sequence). This CDR3 comprises 16 residues.